This T cell receptor beta chain comes out of a study of blood T cell repertoires in COVID-19. Study context: The study drew acute and convalescent COVID-19 samples from the United States, Italy and Spain. PBMCs, B-cell-depleted T cells, or T cells provided the cDNA or gDNA that made up the material.

This clone showed up just once. The CDR3 contains 15 residues. Germline V lookup: CDR1 SNHLY, CDR2 FYNNEI. Trimming stripped 8 bases from V and 0 bases from J, with 11 bases between. Per the authors' pipeline: Amplification of reference gene primers provided the estimated nucleated cell counts. The repertoire was sequenced with immunoSEQ multiplex PCR; TCRdb's copy has only in-frame clones and lacks some. The V and J calls and clone size are taken from that table; D and trimming were inferred from the DNA. The sample holds about 120,000 clones, approximately 87% seen once. This sequence joins TRBV2 and TRBJ2-6; a weak D match, TRBD1 (6 bases). Sequenced input: peripheral blood. This TCR derives from a woman aged 70-85 years with acute or convalescent COVID-19. CDR3 sequence reads: CASDRIRSGANVLTF. DNA for the CDR3: TGTGCCAGCGACAGGATACGCTCTGGGGCCAACGTCCTGACTTTC.